This T cell receptor (beta chain) was recovered during a study of shared clonotypes between healthy human individuals. TCRdb's table, derived via immunoSEQ multiplex PCR, lists solely in-frame clones and lacks some. Among 470,000 or so clones listed, approximately 82% were seen once. Source material: PBMCs. This clonotype was obtained from a woman aged 40 to 50 in good health. Some clones in this sample may be carry-over from other donors' samples.

CDR3 DNA: TGTGCCAGCAGCGAGGACAGGGGTCCCTACGAGCAGTACTTC. It translates to CASSEDRGPYEQYF. The chain couples TRBV9 to TRBJ2-7; TRBD1 matches 9 bases. CDR3 length equals 14 residues. Germline V gives CDR1 SGDLS, CDR2 YYNGEE. J lost 2 bases, V lost 3 bases, and 3 bases had no gene match.